This T cell receptor beta chain was identified during a study of cytomegalovirus exposure and HLA in healthy donors. Study-level findings and limits: Immune exposure was documented only through CMV serostatus. Analyzed later, association rates of TCRs varied across HLA loci, with DRB1 most and HLA-C fewest.

This CDR3 comprises 14 residues. Per germline, CDR1 SSHAT and CDR2 FNYEAQ (reference sequence). This clone was detected only a few times. Its cognate antigen is unknown. The junction and the germline gene differ at one end; a read error may be behind it. PCR involved 60 Vbeta and 13 Jbeta primers. Profiled with immunoSEQ multiplex PCR; TCRdb holds only in-frame clones, not every one. Of some 110,000 clones detected, around 78% appear once; the ten largest clones hold over 4%. The sequenced sample was PBMCs. The chain links TRBV7-7 to TRBJ1-1; perhaps TRBD1 as D (6 bases). The receptor comes from a man aged 55 to 70 in good health and CMV-seropositive. The CDR3, as DNA: TGTGCTAGCAGCCTCCTAACAGGGACGTTCGGAGCTTTCTTT. It translates to CASSLLTGTFGAFF.